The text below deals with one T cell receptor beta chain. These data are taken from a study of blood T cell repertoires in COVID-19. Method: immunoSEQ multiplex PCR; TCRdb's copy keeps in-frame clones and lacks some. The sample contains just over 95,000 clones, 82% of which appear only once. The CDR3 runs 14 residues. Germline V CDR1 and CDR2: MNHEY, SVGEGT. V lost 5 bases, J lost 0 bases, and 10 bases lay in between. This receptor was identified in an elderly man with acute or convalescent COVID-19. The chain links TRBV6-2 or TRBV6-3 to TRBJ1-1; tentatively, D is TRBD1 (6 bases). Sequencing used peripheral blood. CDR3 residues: CASSHNRVNTEAFF. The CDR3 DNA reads TGTGCCAGCAGTCACAACAGGGTGAACACTGAAGCTTTCTTT.